This TCR beta chain was recovered during a study of OX40 agonist ivuxolimab in advanced cancers. Notes on the study in general: Normalized T-cell clonal expansion was also low in a subset of nonresponders.

Some clones are missing from TCRdb's copy, which holds only in-frame ones; the method was immunoSEQ multiplex PCR. The table records 80,000 or so clones, roughly 89% of them present only once. Germline CDR1 LGHNA, CDR2 YNFKEQ. Losses at the gene ends were 1 base for V and 1 base for J; bases not matched to a gene: 4. The CDR3 runs to 15 residues. In regard to this clone: Its antigen is unidentified.

The sequence was collected from an adult with an advanced solid tumor such as melanoma, head and neck, liver or kidney cancer. This chain links TRBV4-2 with TRBJ2-7; 7 bases fit TRBD2. The specimen was CD4+ or CD8+ T cells sorted from blood, collected in a trial of the OX40 agonist ivuxolimab. This CDR3 reads CASSQVAAGSYEQYF. CDR3 nucleotides: TGTGCCAGCAGCCAAGTAGCAGCGGGGTCCTACGAGCAGTACTTC.